This paragraph covers one TCR beta chain sequence. The data belong to a study of blood T cell repertoires in COVID-19. Overall study: T cells, B-cell-depleted T cells, or PBMCs supplied cDNA or gDNA.

Individuals aged about 18 to 89 years were recruited from 24 US areas. Original analysis: Amplified reference gene primers provided the basis for estimating nucleated cell counts. Assay used: immunoSEQ multiplex PCR; TCRdb lists only in-frame clones, some missing. V and J calls plus clone size are reproduced from that table; the DNA served to infer D and trimming. Of roughly 250,000 clones listed, roughly 86% are singletons. This CDR3 contains 14 residues. The V gene lost 4 bases and the J gene lost 4 bases, with 11 bases spanning the gap. Germline CDR1 is MGHDK and CDR2 is SYGVNS. The sequence was obtained from a woman aged 35 to 49 with acute COVID-19. The chain carries TRBV25-1 and TRBJ2-1; TRBD1 might be the D (5 bases). Sequenced input: PBMCs or T cells enriched from blood (not recorded which). CDR3 in amino acids: CASSGQTVYNEQFF. For the CDR3, the DNA is TGTGCCAGCAGTGGACAGACAGTTTACAATGAGCAGTTCTTC.